This TCR beta chain was documented in a study of PD-1 blockade in classical Hodgkin lymphoma. Study findings and constraints: By C4D1 there was a significant rise in CD4+ TCR diversity but not in CD8+ TCR diversity. Complete responders' diversity at baseline resembled that of newly diagnosed patients.

For this clone: Its target is unknown.

This table comes from immunoSEQ multiplex PCR, and its TCRdb copy is limited to in-frame clones, with some not included. The repertoire includes about 94,000 clones, 89% of them detected once, and approximately 11% sits in the top ten. With 6 bases clipped from V and 7 bases from J, the junction kept 12 bases outside the gene matches. CDR3 length equals 14 residues. Germline V gene data show CDR1 as LNHDA and CDR2 as SQIVND (reference sequence). All trial patients relapsed after autologous stem cell transplantation. This clonotype was sampled from a human donor with classical Hodgkin lymphoma. Sequences were derived from peripheral blood mononuclear cells (PBMCs), sampled before the second cycle of nivolumab. The rearrangement uses TRBV19 and TRBJ2-7, with 7 positions matching TRBD2. The CDR3 sequence is CASRPAGSYGEQYF. CDR3 nucleotides: TGTGCCAGTAGACCAGCGGGATCCTACGGGGAGCAGTACTTC.